This is a list of T cell receptor beta chains from one sample in a study of blood T cell repertoires in COVID-19. TCRdb's copy holds only in-frame clones and misses some; the assay was immunoSEQ multiplex PCR. The table lists 150,000 to 200,000 clones, about 85% of them singletons, with 7% in the top ten. Source material: peripheral blood. The receptors originated from an elderly woman in a cohort sampled during active or convalescent COVID-19. The CDR3 runs from the conserved cysteine through the conserved F or W. A D gene is named only where the DNA matches it firmly. Size tells how often a clone was seen (once, few, many) or the class of an expanded clone, and some rows leave it out.

J gene | clone size | D gene | V gene | CDR3 protein | CDR3 DNA
TRBJ1-1 | . | . | TRBV4-3 | CASSQVGGNTEAFF | TGCGCCAGCAGCCAAGTCGGCGGGAACACTGAAGCTTTCTTT
TRBJ2-7 | once | . | TRBV7-2 | CASSLAHSGAHEQYF | TGTGCCAGCAGCTTAGCGCATTCAGGGGCCCACGAGCAGTACTTC
TRBJ1-1 | . | TRBD1 | TRBV7-9 | CASSLQGQLNTEAFF | TGTGCCAGCAGCCTACAGGGACAGTTGAACACTGAAGCTTTCTTT
TRBJ2-2 | . | . | TRBV24-1 | CATSYTEDTGELFF | TGTGCCACCAGCTACACGGAGGACACCGGGGAGCTGTTTTTT
TRBJ2-7 | . | . | TRBV2 | CASSERERGSSYEQYF | TGTGCCAGCAGTGAACGGGAGAGGGGAAGCTCCTACGAGCAGTACTTC
TRBJ1-2 | . | . | TRBV7-8 | CASSLAGQAYYGYTF | TGTGCCAGCAGCTTAGCGGGGCAGGCCTACTATGGCTACACCTTC
TRBJ1-6 | few | TRBD1 | TRBV6-2/TRBV6-3 | CASSTEESRGFPLHF | TGTGCCAGCAGTACCGAGGAGTCCAGGGGGTTCCCCCTCCACTTT
TRBJ1-5 | few | TRBD1 | TRBV19 | CASSIQGASQPQHF | TGTGCCAGTAGTATACAGGGGGCCAGTCAGCCCCAGCATTTT
TRBJ2-5 | once | . | TRBV6-9 | CASSYSSGEEWETQYF | TGTGCCAGCAGTTATTCTTCCGGGGAAGAGTGGGAGACCCAGTACTTC
TRBJ1-4 | few | . | TRBV7-8 | CASSLGPSIPGEKLFF | TGTGCCAGCAGCCTAGGACCTAGCATCCCTGGGGAAAAACTGTTTTTT
TRBJ1-3 | once | . | TRBV6-5 | CASALNGNTIYF | TGTGCCAGCGCCCTAAACGGAAACACCATATATTTT
TRBJ1-4 | . | . | TRBV30 | CASQGSTNEKLFF | TGTGCCTCGCAGGGTTCGACTAATGAAAAACTGTTTTTT
TRBJ2-7 | . | . | TRBV11-2 | CASSLGAVGEQYF | TGTGCCAGCAGCTTAGGGGCAGTGGGCGAGCAGTACTTC
TRBJ2-1 | . | TRBD2 | TRBV11-3 | CASSHRLAAYNEQFF | TGTGCCAGCAGCCACCGACTAGCGGCCTACAATGAGCAGTTCTTC
TRBJ2-3 | . | TRBD2 | TRBV6-5 | CASSRLAGYTDTQYF | TGTGCCAGCAGCCGACTAGCGGGGTACACAGATACGCAGTATTTT
TRBJ2-7 | . | . | TRBV5-4 | CASRPGTRIDEQYF | TGTGCCAGCAGGCCCGGGACAAGAATCGACGAGCAGTACTTC
TRBJ2-1 | . | TRBD2 | TRBV6-5 | CASSYSIAGGFNEQFF | TGTGCCAGCAGTTACTCTATAGCGGGAGGATTCAATGAGCAGTTCTTC